This note documents a single TCR beta chain sequence. This receptor's antigen is unknown. Per-nucleotide qualities are absent, and no much larger clonotype sits a single base away. This sample is drawn from a study of control samples from healthy donors and cancer patients (dated by TCRdb to the early 2020s). There are 15 amino acids in the CDR3, from cysteine to phenylalanine inclusive. The sequence is cut down to CDR3 DNA, 45 bases in frame from base 1. Trimming at the junction amounts to 7 bases on V and 1 base on J, and the germline ends lie 16 bases apart. Libraries came from the immunoSEQ multiplex PCR assay. The immuneACCESS repertoire file appears here via TCRdb, limited to in-frame rearrangements. These files lack a portion of the clones; in checked studies, under half of the deficit traces to unresolved V genes, and the cause of the others is not known. The sample includes about 36,000 clones, with approximately 93% observed a single time. The ten largest clones capture more than 1.5% of the sample.

The clonotype comes from a man aged 35-49 years with colorectal cancer. Recombination linked TRBV23-1 to TRBJ1-1; D gene: possibly TRBD1, on 6 matching bases. TRBV23-1 is an open reading frame, and its role is uncertain. The sequenced material came from PBMCs. In nucleotide form, the sequence is TGCGCCAGCACGGGAACAGGGATAACGAACACTGAAGCTTTCTTT. It is translated as CASTGTGITNTEAFF.